The 20 T cell receptor beta chains given below trace back to one sample, sequenced in a study of shared T cell receptors in the human thymus. The assay was immunoSEQ multiplex PCR, and TCRdb's table has in-frame clones only and misses some. The repertoire holds about 660,000 clones, with more than 75% as singletons. These data also featured in a second study, about human thymus T cells.

Material for sequencing was thymocytes. These receptors were taken from a boy under two years old with a congenital heart defect.

The table lists this clone with a few counts. The chain couples TRBV6-5 to TRBJ1-2; unclear D gene. Trimming took off 6 bases at V and 3 bases at J, with 8 bases between the two ends. Germline CDR1 is MNHEY and CDR2 is SVGAGI. This CDR3 is built from 12 residues. CDR3 nucleotide sequence: TGTGCCAGCAGGTCGAGGGACTATGGCTACACCTTC. This encodes CASRSRDYGYTF.

The chain combines TRBV27 with TRBJ2-5; maybe TRBD1 (5 bases). The CDR3 spans 14 residues. The germline V gene has CDR1 MNHEY and CDR2 SMNVEV (reference sequence). The V gene lost 3 bases and the J gene lost 5 bases, with 13 bases spanning the gap. CDR3: CASSLAGILETQYF. The CDR3 nucleotides are TGTGCCAGCAGTTTGGCAGGGATACTTGAGACCCAGTACTTC.

The rearrangement uses TRBV7-7 and TRBJ2-1, with D possibly matching TRBD2 (7 bases). Germline values: CDR1 SSHAT, CDR2 FNYEAQ (reference sequence). Deletions cut 5 bases from V and 8 bases from J, with 13 bases between. The CDR3 extends over 13 amino acids. CDR3 protein: CASSPQGRDEQFF. CDR3 DNA: TGTGCCAGCAGCCCCCAGGGGAGGGATGAGCAGTTCTTC.

This clone was picked up a small number of times. J is TRBJ2-3 and V is TRBV4-3; D is perhaps TRBD2 (5 bases). Trimming left V 3 bases short and J 6 bases short, with 19 bases between. The CDR3 length is 16 residues. The germline CDR1 and CDR2 sequences are LGHNA and YSLEER. The CDR3 sequence is CASSQERTEARDTQYF. The DNA for the CDR3 is TGCGCCAGCAGCCAGGAACGGACGGAGGCTAGGGATACGCAGTATTTT.

The CDR3 DNA is TGTGCCAGCAGCTACCCAATGTCGCCTAGCGGGAGGGCCCACAATGAGCAGTTCTTC. This translates into CASSYPMSPSGRAHNEQFF. This rearrangement joins TRBV7-9 to TRBJ2-1; 12 bases line up with TRBD2. This CDR3 comprises 19 residues. From germline, CDR1 is SEHNR and CDR2 FQNEAQ (reference sequence). V dropped 4 bases and J dropped 5; count of bases not matched to a gene: 15.

V is TRBV15 and J is TRBJ1-5, with 8 bases that match TRBD1. Germline V gene sequence: CDR1 LNHNV, CDR2 YYDKDF (reference sequence). V was pared by 5 bases and J by 3 bases, with 12 bases of the junction left unmatched. The CDR3 has 17 amino acids. CDR3 amino acids: CATSSRDRRQSNQPQHF. The CDR3 DNA reads TGTGCCACCAGCTCCCGGGACAGGAGACAATCCAATCAGCCCCAGCATTTT.

In DNA, the CDR3 is TGTGCCAGCAGCCCGACTACACGGCGAGGGCATGTGAATGAGCAGTTCTTC. Translating it yields CASSPTTRRGHVNEQFF. The V and J genes are TRBV14 and TRBJ2-1; D possibly corresponds to TRBD2 (5 bases). Germline CDR1 and CDR2: SGHDN and FVKESK. The CDR3 length is 17 residues. V dropped 4 bases and J dropped 7 bases, with 23 bases sitting between them.

The chain has TRBV11-2 and TRBJ2-1; D remains ambiguous. CDR1 is SGHAT, CDR2 FQNNGV, per germline. V was cut by 5 bases and J by 4 bases, with 3 bases left in between. The CDR3 totals 11 residues. The CDR3 DNA follows: TGTGCCAGCAGCCATTACAATGAGCAGTTCTTC. Amino acid sequence: CASSHYNEQFF.

The chain couples TRBV11-3 to TRBJ1-4; D perhaps matches TRBD1 (6 bases). Per germline, CDR1 SGHNT and CDR2 YENEEA. V lost 5 bases and J lost 0, with 10 bases in between. The CDR3 totals 15 residues. The CDR3 here is CASSRQGSTNEKLFF. The DNA of the CDR3 is TGTGCCAGCAGCCGTCAGGGGTCAACTAATGAAAAACTGTTTTTT. Drawing the rest from reference TRBV11-3 and TRBJ1-4, the complete variable domain is EAGVVQSPRYKIIEKKQPVAFWCNPISGHNTLYWYLQNLGQGPELLIRYENEEAVDDSQLPKDRFSAERLKGVDSTLKIQPAELGDSAVYLCASSRQGSTNEKLFFGSGTQLSVL.

The chain combines TRBV15 with TRBJ1-2, with TRBD1 identical over 8 bases. With V trimmed by 1 base and J by 5 bases, 6 bases remained unmatched. The CDR3 contains 15 residues. CDR1 is LNHNV and CDR2 is YYDKDF in the germline V gene (reference sequence). CDR3 residues: CATSRGPDRGYGYTF. CDR3 DNA: TGTGCCACCAGCAGAGGGCCCGACAGGGGATATGGCTACACCTTC.

The gene calls are TRBV11-2 and TRBJ2-1; 8 positions agree with TRBD2. V shed 8 bases and J 7 bases; nucleotides not matched to a gene: 13. CDR1 is SGHAT and CDR2 is FQNNGV in the germline V gene. This CDR3 is built from 15 residues. The CDR3 DNA follows: TGTGCCAGCTTGAGGACTAGCCCGGGGTATAATGAGCAGTTCTTC. It translates to CASLRTSPGYNEQFF. The complete variable domain, with remaining parts taken from reference TRBV11-2 and TRBJ2-1, reads EAGVAQSPRYKIIEKRQSVAFWCNPISGHATLYWYQQILGQGPKLLIQFQNNGVVDDSQLPKDRFSAERLKGVDSTLKIQPAKLEDSAVYLCASLRTSPGYNEQFFGPGTRLTVL.

The chain employs TRBV4-2 and TRBJ1-5, with 8 bases matching TRBD1. This CDR3 spans 16 amino acids. V shed 3 bases, J shed 3 bases, and the junction held 7 bases outside the gene matches. Germline V lookup: CDR1 LGHNA, CDR2 YNFKEQ. The CDR3 sequence is CASSHWGQASNQPQHF. CDR3 coding DNA: TGTGCCAGCAGCCACTGGGGACAGGCGTCCAATCAGCCCCAGCATTTT.

The V and J genes are TRBV4-3 and TRBJ1-3; no firm D call. This CDR3 is built from 16 residues. V was pared by 0 bases and J by 0 bases, with 9 bases between. In germline, CDR1 is LGHNA, CDR2 YSLEER. CDR3 in amino acids: CASSQELASSGNTIYF. The CDR3 region has the DNA TGCGCCAGCAGCCAAGAGTTAGCGAGCTCTGGAAACACCATATATTTT.

The V gene is TRBV19, the J gene TRBJ1-2; TRBD1 might be the D (6 bases). The CDR3 is 20 amino acids. Germline lookup yields CDR1 LNHDA and CDR2 SQIVND (reference sequence). V lost 3 bases and J lost 3, with 29 bases in between. The CDR3 DNA follows: TGTGCCAGTAGTATTCGAAAACCACCGCGGATGAGGACAGCCGACTATGGCTACACCTTC. Its translation is CASSIRKPPRMRTADYGYTF. The full variable domain, completed using reference TRBV19 and TRBJ1-2, is DGGITQSPKYLFRKEGQNVTLSCEQNLNHDAMYWYRQDPGQGLRLIYYSQIVNDFQKGDIAEGYSVSREKKESFPLTVTSAQKNPTAFYLCASSIRKPPRMRTADYGYTFGSGTRLTVV.

CDR3: CSARSGRGAFF. The CDR3 DNA follows: TGCAGTGCTAGATCCGGGCGGGGAGCTTTCTTT. The chain combines TRBV20-1 with TRBJ1-1, with D unresolved. This CDR3 is built from 11 residues. V was pared by 2 bases and J by 10 bases, with 11 bases between. The V gene's germline CDR1 is DFQATT and CDR2 SNEGSKA (reference sequence).

The chain is built from TRBV21-1 and TRBJ2-6; the table's TRBD1 call for D was not verified on the DNA. TRBV21-1 is marked as a pseudogene. The CDR3 extends over 19 amino acids. CDR3 region: CASSPEGGQGRRGANVLTF. CDR3 nucleotide sequence: TGTGCCAGCAGCCCGGAGGGCGGACAGGGGAGGCGTGGGGCCAACGTCCTGACTTTC.

The chain uses TRBV7-3 and TRBJ2-1, with 8 bases fitting TRBD1. Per germline, CDR1 SGHTA and CDR2 FQGTGA. CDR3 length: 15 residues. The ends lost 5 bases at V and 5 bases at J; junction bases unmatched: 8. For the CDR3, the DNA is TGTGCCAGCAGCCCAGGTCAGGGGGCAAACAATGAGCAGTTCTTC. It yields the protein CASSPGQGANNEQFF.

This rearrangement joins TRBV4-1 to TRBJ2-3, with 9 bases that match TRBD2. V lost 0 bases and J lost 0; bases outside the gene matches: 10. This CDR3 spans 19 amino acids. Germline V gene data show CDR1 as MGHRA and CDR2 as YSYEKL. CDR3 DNA: TGCGCCAGCAGCCAAGATGCCGTACTAGCGGGTTATAGCACAGATACGCAGTATTTT. Residues: CASSQDAVLAGYSTDTQYF.

This rearrangement joins TRBV30 to TRBJ2-5, with D hard to call. CDR3 length: 13 residues. V was clipped by 2 bases and J by 2 bases, with 9 bases between them. From germline, CDR1 is GTSNPN and CDR2 SVGIG (reference sequence). CDR3: CAWSSGRQETQYF. CDR3 nucleotides: TGTGCCTGGAGTAGTGGCAGGCAAGAGACCCAGTACTTC.

V gene TRBV13 combines with J gene TRBJ2-1; 7 bases align to TRBD2. Trimming took 5 bases from V and 2 from J; bases not matched to a gene: 15. The CDR3 spans 18 residues. Per the germline V gene, CDR1 is PRHDT and CDR2 is FYEKMQ (reference sequence). CDR3 DNA sequence: TGTGCCAGCAGCCCCTTCCCTGAGCGGGAATGGGCCTACAATGAGCAGTTCTTC. Its protein is CASSPFPEREWAYNEQFF.